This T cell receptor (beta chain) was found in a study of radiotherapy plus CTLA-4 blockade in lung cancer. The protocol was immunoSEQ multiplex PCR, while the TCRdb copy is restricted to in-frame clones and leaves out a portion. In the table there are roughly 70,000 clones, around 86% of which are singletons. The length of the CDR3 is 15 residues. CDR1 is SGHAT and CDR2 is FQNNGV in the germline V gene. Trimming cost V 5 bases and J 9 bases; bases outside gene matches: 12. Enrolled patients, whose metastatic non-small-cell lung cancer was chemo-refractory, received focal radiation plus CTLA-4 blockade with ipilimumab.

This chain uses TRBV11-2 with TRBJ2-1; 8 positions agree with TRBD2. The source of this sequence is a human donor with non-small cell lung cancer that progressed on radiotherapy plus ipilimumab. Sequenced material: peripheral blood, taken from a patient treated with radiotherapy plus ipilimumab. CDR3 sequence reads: CASSPRSGSGAEQFF. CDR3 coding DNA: TGTGCCAGCAGCCCAAGGAGCGGGAGTGGCGCTGAGCAGTTCTTC.